The text below deals with one T cell receptor beta chain. These data originate in a study of blood T cell repertoires in COVID-19. Using immunoSEQ multiplex PCR, the repertoire was profiled, and TCRdb retains in-frame clones only, with some absent. This table holds some 220,000 clones, roughly 85% found once. V lost 5 bases and J lost 4; bases outside the gene matches: 9. The CDR3 spans 15 residues. From germline, CDR1 is SGHAT and CDR2 FQNNGV. The sequence was collected from a woman in her 70s with COVID-19, enrolled during active disease. The chain combines TRBV11-2 with TRBJ1-1, with 8 bases aligning to TRBD1. The sequencing sample was made of peripheral blood. CDR3 DNA sequence: TGTGCCAGCAGCAGCTCCGGGACAGGTGTCACTGAAGCTTTCTTT. Its protein product is CASSSSGTGVTEAFF.